These 20 T cell receptor beta chains were all obtained from the same sample, sequenced in a study of CD4+ T cells in melanoma. The protocol was immunoSEQ multiplex PCR, while the TCRdb copy is restricted to in-frame clones and leaves out a portion. The data contain some 150,000 clones, about 90% of them singletons. Source of these receptors: a human donor with melanoma.

V usage is TRBV18 and J usage is TRBJ2-5; TRBD1 agrees at 7 bases. Trimming at V came to 3 bases and at J to 3 bases, leaving 7 bases not matched to a gene. Germline CDR1 KGHSH, CDR2 LQKENI. CDR3 length: 15 residues. CDR3 sequence reads: CASSPRGQVKETQYF. The CDR3 bases are TGTGCCAGCTCACCCCGAGGACAGGTGAAAGAGACCCAGTACTTC.

J is TRBJ2-2 and V is TRBV19; D could derive from TRBD1 or TRBD2 (5 bases each). The germline V gene has CDR1 LNHDA and CDR2 SQIVND (reference sequence). This CDR3 contains 14 residues. Trimming removed 5 bases at V and 0 bases at J, with 7 bases between. The CDR3 DNA follows: TGTGCCAGTAGTCAGGGAGCGAACACCGGGGAGCTGTTTTTT. This gives the protein CASSQGANTGELFF.

The gene calls are TRBV7-3 and TRBJ1-1, with D possibly matching TRBD1 (5 bases). CDR3 size: 14 residues. V was trimmed by 2 bases and J by 1 base, leaving 8 bases between them. Germline V lookup: CDR1 SGHTA, CDR2 FQGTGA. This CDR3 reads CASSLDRENTEAFF. In nucleotides, the CDR3 is TGTGCCAGCAGCTTAGACAGAGAGAACACTGAAGCTTTCTTT.

The genes are TRBV5-5 and TRBJ1-5; D might be TRBD1 (6 bases). The length of the CDR3 is 19 residues. With 0 bases removed from V and 6 bases from J, the gap between germline ends came to 25 bases. Germline lookup yields CDR1 SGHKS and CDR2 YYEKEE (reference sequence). The CDR3 reads CASSLADDRSALLVQPQHF. CDR3 DNA sequence: TGTGCCAGCAGCTTGGCTGACGACAGGTCGGCCCTGTTGGTTCAGCCCCAGCATTTT.

The chain uses TRBV5-6 and TRBJ1-1, with D uncertain. The germline CDR1 and CDR2 sequences are SGHDT and YYEEEE. The CDR3 loop spans 13 amino acids. V lost 1 base, J lost 7 bases, and 11 bases lay in between. CDR3 bases: TGTGCCAGCAGCTTGCGAATGGGCGGTGAAGCTTTCTTT. Amino acid sequence: CASSLRMGGEAFF.

V and J are TRBV4-1 and TRBJ2-2, with D tentatively TRBD1 or TRBD2 (5 bases each). The CDR3 runs to 16 residues. Trimming stripped 4 bases from V and 1 base from J, with 13 bases between. Germline CDR1 is MGHRA and CDR2 is YSYEKL. CDR3 loop: CASSRPGRGNTGELFF. CDR3 bases: TGCGCCAGCAGCCGCCCGGGACGGGGGAACACCGGGGAGCTGTTTTTT.

This sequence joins TRBV5-1 and TRBJ1-6, with D possibly matching TRBD1 (5 bases). Germline assignment: CDR1 SGHRS and CDR2 YFSETQ. The CDR3 covers 15 residues. Deletions cut 6 bases from V and 0 bases from J, with 10 bases between. The CDR3 DNA reads TGCGCCAGCAAGGAGGGGCCCTCCTATAATTCACCCCTCCACTTT. This codes for CASKEGPSYNSPLHF.

About this clone itself: The junction shows a germline mismatch at one end, possibly a read error. The J gene is TRBJ2-3, the V gene TRBV7-7, with D maybe TRBD2 (6 bases). The CDR3 has 15 amino acids. Germline CDR1 and CDR2: SSHAT and FNYEAQ (reference sequence). The CDR3 DNA follows: TGTGCTAGCAGCCCCGACGGGACTAGCACAGATACGCAGTATTTT. This encodes CASSPDGTSTDTQYF.

The chain combines TRBV27 with TRBJ2-7, with 11 bases fitting TRBD2. The trim removed 6 bases at V and 6 bases at J, leaving 7 bases unmatched. The germline CDR1 and CDR2 sequences are MNHEY and SMNVEV (reference sequence). The CDR3 spans 14 residues. DNA of the CDR3: TGTGCCAGCAGCCCGGGACTAGCGGCAGTCGAGCAGTACTTC. Amino acid sequence: CASSPGLAAVEQYF.

The chain recombines TRBV27 with TRBJ1-1; 8 bases fit TRBD1. This CDR3 is 15 amino acids long. The V gene's germline CDR1 is MNHEY and CDR2 SMNVEV (reference sequence). V shed 11 bases and J 1 base; nucleotides not matched to a gene: 12. CDR3 loop: CAVRPGGAGNTEAFF. CDR3 nucleotides: TGTGCCGTGCGCCCAGGGGGCGCGGGGAACACTGAAGCTTTCTTT.

The V gene is TRBV7-6, the J gene TRBJ2-4, with D perhaps matching TRBD1 (6 bases). The V gene's germline CDR1 is SGHVS and CDR2 FNYEAQ. The V end lost 5 bases, the J end lost 7 bases, and 15 bases lay between the germline ends. CDR3 length equals 14 residues. The CDR3 DNA is TGTGCCAGCAGCCCAGGCACAGGGTCGAACATTCAGTACTTC. It is translated as CASSPGTGSNIQYF.

This clone was counted between two and nine times. The CDR3 reads CASSLVGASTDTQYF. Here the CDR3 DNA reads TGCGCCAGCAGCTTGGTCGGGGCGAGCACAGATACGCAGTATTTT. The chain carries TRBV5-1 and TRBJ2-3, with D perhaps given as TRBD1 or TRBD2 (5 bases each). The CDR3 covers 15 residues. V was cut by 0 bases and J by 0 bases, with 8 bases left in between. Germline lookup yields CDR1 SGHRS and CDR2 YFSETQ. The full variable domain, with the rest looked up from reference TRBV5-1 and TRBJ2-3, is KAGVTQTPRYLIKTRGQQVTLSCSPISGHRSVSWYQQTPGQGLQFLFEYFSETQRNKGNFPGRFSGRQFSNSRSEMNVSTLELGDSALYLCASSLVGASTDTQYFGPGTRLTVL.

This clone was observed once. The V gene is TRBV5-8, the J gene TRBJ1-2; D perhaps matches TRBD1 (6 bases). This CDR3 is 15 amino acids long. Germline V lookup: CDR1 SGHTS, CDR2 YDEGEE. Trimming pared 0 bases from V and 7 bases from J, leaving 16 bases between. CDR3 protein: CASSLEGGLKRGYTF. As DNA, the CDR3 is TGTGCCAGCAGCTTGGAAGGGGGGCTGAAACGTGGCTACACCTTC.

The CDR3 nucleotides read TGTGCCAGCAGTGAGCAGGGTGTGCTATCACCCCTCCACTTT. Its protein product is CASSEQGVLSPLHF. The chain recombines TRBV6-1 with TRBJ1-6, with D maybe TRBD1 (5 bases). V dropped 3 bases and J dropped 10 bases, with 13 bases sitting between them. Germline CDR1 MNHNS, CDR2 SASEGT. The CDR3 sequence is 14 residues long.

The V call is TRBV6-1, the J call TRBJ2-4, with 7 bases fitting TRBD2. The CDR3 is 14 amino acids. Germline CDR1 reads MNHNS; CDR2 reads SASEGT. Germline trimming cut 4 bases from V and 12 bases from J; bases unmatched to any gene: 12. DNA for the CDR3: TGTGCCAGCAGTGTATTTCGTAGGCGGGAGAATCAGTACTTC. It yields the protein CASSVFRRRENQYF.

This chain joins TRBV19 and TRBJ2-7, with 7 nucleotides matching TRBD1. Germline V CDR1 and CDR2: LNHDA, SQIVND (reference sequence). This CDR3 contains 14 residues. Trimming removed 6 bases from V and 6 bases from J; junction bases left unmatched: 11. This CDR3 reads CASRLKDRLGEQYF. CDR3 nucleotide sequence: TGTGCCAGTAGACTAAAGGACAGGCTGGGCGAGCAGTACTTC. The whole variable domain, remainder taken from reference TRBV19 and TRBJ2-7, is DGGITQSPKYLFRKEGQNVTLSCEQNLNHDAMYWYRQDPGQGLRLIYYSQIVNDFQKGDIAEGYSVSREKKESFPLTVTSAQKNPTAFYLCASRLKDRLGEQYFGPGTRLTVT.

The chain links TRBV5-4 to TRBJ1-1; D not resolved. Germline V lookup: CDR1 SGHNT, CDR2 YYREEE (reference sequence). V was trimmed by 4 bases and J by 0 bases, leaving 10 bases between them. CDR3 length equals 14 residues. The CDR3 DNA sequence: TGTGCCAGCAGCCCCTCCGTGGTGAACACTGAAGCTTTCTTT. It yields the protein CASSPSVVNTEAFF. The complete variable domain, with remaining parts taken from reference TRBV5-4 and TRBJ1-1, reads ETGVTQSPTHLIKTRGQQVTLRCSSQSGHNTVSWYQQALGQGPQFIFQYYREEENGRGNFPPRFSGLQFPNYSSELNVNALELDDSALYLCASSPSVVNTEAFFGQGTRLTVV.

The genes are TRBV5-1 and TRBJ2-3; 7 nucleotides agree with TRBD1. J was trimmed by 4 bases and V by 0 bases; bases with no gene match: 8. CDR1 and CDR2 from the germline V gene are SGHRS and YFSETQ. The CDR3 loop spans 16 amino acids. The CDR3 DNA reads as TGCGCCAGCAGCTTGGCCTCTAACAGGGGCGCAGATACGCAGTATTTT. Translated: CASSLASNRGADTQYF.

Only one count was recorded for this clone. The chain's CDR3 is CASKLLGYNYGYTF. The CDR3 bases are TGTGCCAGCAAGCTACTGGGATACAATTATGGCTACACCTTC. The chain joins TRBV2 to TRBJ1-2, with D unclear. Germline loops: CDR1 SNHLY, CDR2 FYNNEI. The CDR3 totals 14 residues. The ends were cut back, 7 bases at V and 5 bases at J, with 17 bases in the middle.

V and J are TRBV5-4 and TRBJ2-5; D possibly matches TRBD1 or TRBD2 (5 bases each). This CDR3 has 14 residues. Germline CDR1 SGHNT, CDR2 YYREEE (reference sequence). V was clipped by 3 bases and J by 1 base, with 10 bases between them. The CDR3 bases are TGTGCCAGCAGCTGGGGGACGGGCCAAGAGACCCAGTACTTC. Protein sequence: CASSWGTGQETQYF.